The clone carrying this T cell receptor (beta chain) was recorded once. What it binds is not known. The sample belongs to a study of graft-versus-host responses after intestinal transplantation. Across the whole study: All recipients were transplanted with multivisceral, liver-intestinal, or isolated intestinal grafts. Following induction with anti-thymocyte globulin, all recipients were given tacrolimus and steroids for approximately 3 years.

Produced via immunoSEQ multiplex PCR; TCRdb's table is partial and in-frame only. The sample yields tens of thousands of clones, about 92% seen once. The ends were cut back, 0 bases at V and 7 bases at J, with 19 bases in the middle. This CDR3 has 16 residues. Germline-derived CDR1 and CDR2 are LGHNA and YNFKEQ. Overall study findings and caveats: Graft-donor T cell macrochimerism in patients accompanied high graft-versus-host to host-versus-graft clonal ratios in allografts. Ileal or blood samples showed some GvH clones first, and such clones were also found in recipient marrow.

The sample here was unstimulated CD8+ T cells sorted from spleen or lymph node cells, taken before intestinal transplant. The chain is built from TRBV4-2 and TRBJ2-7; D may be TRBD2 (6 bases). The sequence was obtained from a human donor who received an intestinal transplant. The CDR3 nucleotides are TGTGCCAGCAGCCAAGATCGGGCTAGCGCTGGGGGGGAGCAGTACTTC. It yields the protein CASSQDRASAGGEQYF.